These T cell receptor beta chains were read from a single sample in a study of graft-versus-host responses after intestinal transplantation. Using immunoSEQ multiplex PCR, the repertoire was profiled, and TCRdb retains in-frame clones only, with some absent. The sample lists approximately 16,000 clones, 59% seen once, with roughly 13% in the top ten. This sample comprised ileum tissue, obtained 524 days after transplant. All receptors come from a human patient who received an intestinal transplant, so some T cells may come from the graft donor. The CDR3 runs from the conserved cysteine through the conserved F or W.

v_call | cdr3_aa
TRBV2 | CASSENRVGYTF
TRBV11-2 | CASSLGGGYNSPLHF
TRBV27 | CASSSRGLGTEAFF
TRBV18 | CASSPEGGNTIYF
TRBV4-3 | CASSQGTGYTSTEAFF
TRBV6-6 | CASSLGGNEQYF
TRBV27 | CASSLSAGNEQYF
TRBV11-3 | CASSFIGGAGTDTQYF
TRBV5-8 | CASSLLGTGDYGYTF
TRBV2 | CASSMGQEFPFTF
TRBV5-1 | CASSLETLGTETQYF
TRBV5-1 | CASSPTHDRTNEKLFF
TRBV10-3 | CAISETGSEQYF
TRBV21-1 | CASSKGTANYGYTF
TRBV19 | CASSMDSSGGFSAQYF
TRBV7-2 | CASSLAGGLRNEQFF
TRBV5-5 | CASSLEGRGGTGELFF
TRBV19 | CASSIDGAGAGTEAFF
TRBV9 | CASGYRQGGGYGYTF
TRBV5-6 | CASSFQGYEQYF
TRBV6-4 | CASSPTSGGADTQYF
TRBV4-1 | CASSQVNRSNYTF
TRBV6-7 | CASSKDRGFTEAFF
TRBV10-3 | CAISALARTSGGPRTDTQYF
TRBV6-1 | CASSEQTGGAGKYF
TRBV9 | CASSPSIQGDTDTQYF
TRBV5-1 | CASSLGQDQPQHF
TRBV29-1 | CSVERGVLADNEQFF
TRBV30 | CAWTGQDDYGYTF
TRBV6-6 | CASSSHQRGNNEQFF
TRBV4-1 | CASSQISGGRYEQFF
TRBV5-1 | CASSRIAGASSYEQYF
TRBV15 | CATLGPRTGSYNEQFF
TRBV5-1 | CASSPEDSGNTIYF
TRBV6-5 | CASSLGAGGPTGELFF
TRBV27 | CASSLRDSFQTQYF
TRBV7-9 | CASSRQGAPGYTF
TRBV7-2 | CASSAIAGGYEQYF
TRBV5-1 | CASSLGLGARGANVLTF
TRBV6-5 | CASSRGNTEAFF
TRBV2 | CASSEGGVNNQPQHF
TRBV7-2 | CASSPSRDQETQYF
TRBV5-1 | CASSLAVTGELFF
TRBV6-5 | CASSYGQGNYGYTF
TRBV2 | CASSLAGGEETQYF